A selection of T cell receptor beta chains follows, all from one sample in a study of control samples from healthy donors and cancer patients. Sequencing was performed with immunoSEQ multiplex PCR; in TCRdb, only in-frame clones are kept and a portion is missing. Among approximately 140,000 clones listed, roughly nine tenths were seen once. The specimen was blood. Every receptor here comes from a woman aged 25 to 45 in good health. Each CDR3 is given with its conserved first and last residue. Fields, in order: clone size, V gene, D gene, J gene, CDR3 protein, CDR3 DNA. D genes are given only for firm matches. Part of the rows lack a size; the others show once, few, many or a class for expanded clones.

-	TRBV19	-	TRBJ2-1	CASSMDSNYNEQFF	TGTGCCAGTAGTATGGACAGTAACTACAATGAGCAGTTCTTC
-	TRBV6-5	-	TRBJ2-3	CASRVQASDTQYF	TGTGCCAGCAGAGTACAGGCCTCAGATACGCAGTATTTT
-	TRBV28	TRBD1	TRBJ1-5	CASSRGQGNQPQHF	TGTGCCAGCAGCCGGGGACAGGGCAATCAGCCCCAGCATTTT
-	TRBV18	-	TRBJ2-1	CASSPTWGEWGSSYNEQFF	TGTGCCAGCTCACCTACTTGGGGCGAGTGGGGGAGCTCCTACAATGAGCAGTTCTTC
-	TRBV5-1	-	TRBJ2-7	CASSLPEPSYEQYF	TGCGCCAGCAGCCTACCGGAACCCAGCTACGAGCAGTACTTC
-	TRBV6-5	TRBD1	TRBJ2-7	CASSYRRQGADEQYF	TGTGCCAGCAGTTACCGGCGACAGGGGGCAGACGAGCAGTACTTC
once	TRBV12-3/TRBV12-4	-	TRBJ1-6	CASSRGAGLTLHF	TGTGCCAGCAGCCGGGGGGCCGGTTTGACCCTCCACTTT
-	TRBV19	-	TRBJ1-1	CASRKPGNMNTEAFF	TGTGCCAGTAGGAAGCCAGGGAACATGAACACTGAAGCTTTCTTT
-	TRBV25-1	-	TRBJ2-3	CASSVTSTDTQYF	TGTGCCAGCAGTGTGACAAGCACAGATACGCAGTATTTT
few	TRBV5-5	-	TRBJ1-5	CASSLGATERSAQHF	TGTGCCAGCAGCTTGGGGGCGACAGAACGGAGCGCCCAGCATTTT
-	TRBV6-5	TRBD2	TRBJ2-7	CASSYRLAGGPYEQYF	TGTGCCAGCAGTTACAGACTAGCGGGAGGGCCGTACGAGCAGTACTTC
once	TRBV13	TRBD2	TRBJ2-1	CASSHSSGRGNEQFF	TGTGCCAGCAGCCACTCTAGCGGGAGAGGCAATGAGCAGTTCTTC
-	TRBV19	TRBD1	TRBJ1-1	CASTGGSGGWTEAFF	TGTGCCAGTACCGGGGGCTCAGGGGGCTGGACTGAAGCTTTCTTT
-	TRBV7-7	TRBD2	TRBJ2-5	CASSLGRGRGETQYF	TGTGCTAGCAGCTTAGGGAGGGGAAGAGGGGAGACCCAGTACTTC
-	TRBV6-1	-	TRBJ1-2	CASSDRVGYGYTF	TGTGCCAGCAGTGACAGGGTGGGCTATGGCTACACCTTC
-	TRBV5-1	TRBD2	TRBJ2-5	CASSLLAGLEETQYF	TGCGCCAGCAGCTTGTTAGCGGGTCTTGAAGAGACCCAGTACTTC
-	TRBV9	-	TRBJ2-7	CASSAEWTGANSYEQYF	TGTGCCAGCAGCGCGGAATGGACGGGCGCGAACTCCTACGAGCAGTACTTC
once	TRBV19	-	TRBJ2-3	CASSITADTDTQYF	TGTGCCAGTAGTATAACCGCGGACACAGATACGCAGTATTTT
-	TRBV9	TRBD1	TRBJ1-5	CASSPGGSNQPQHF	TGTGCCAGCAGCCCAGGGGGTAGCAATCAGCCCCAGCATTTT
-	TRBV6-5	TRBD1	TRBJ2-2	CASNRGQLNTGELFF	TGTGCCAGCAACCGGGGACAGCTGAACACCGGGGAGCTGTTTTTT